Included here is one T cell receptor beta chain sequence, with context. Its ends do not fully match the called genes, so a read error is possible. Constant-region priming of around 500 ng total RNA yielded TCR beta cDNA. Slightly modified ARM-PCR, run as three nested multiplex PCR rounds, produced the TCR beta libraries. Researchers ran the first two PCR rounds for ten to eleven cycles each with TRBV1-TRBV30 forward primers and a C-beta reverse primer. Using its own MiXCR run on the multiplex PCR reads, TCRdb lists one record per CDR3 protein. The table has 40,000 to 50,000 distinct CDR3 sequences, 70% to 85% seen once. The data were taken from a study of tumor-infiltrating lymphocytes in primary liver carcinoma. Taking about 17-32 mg of unsorted bulk tissue, the authors co-extracted RNA and DNA. CDR3 length: 13 amino acids. CDR1 and CDR2 (germline): SGHNT, YYREEE (reference sequence).

The sequencing sample was made of liver tumor tissue from sampling region 3. Subset: tumor region T3, left-lateral pole. This TCR was sampled from a man between 40 and 49 years old with primary liver carcinoma and hepatitis B virus infection. This chain connects TRBV5-4 to TRBJ1-2; D is unclear. CDR3 bases: TGTGTCAGCAGCTTGTCCGACAACTATGGCTACACCTTC. Translated: CVSSLSDNYGYTF.